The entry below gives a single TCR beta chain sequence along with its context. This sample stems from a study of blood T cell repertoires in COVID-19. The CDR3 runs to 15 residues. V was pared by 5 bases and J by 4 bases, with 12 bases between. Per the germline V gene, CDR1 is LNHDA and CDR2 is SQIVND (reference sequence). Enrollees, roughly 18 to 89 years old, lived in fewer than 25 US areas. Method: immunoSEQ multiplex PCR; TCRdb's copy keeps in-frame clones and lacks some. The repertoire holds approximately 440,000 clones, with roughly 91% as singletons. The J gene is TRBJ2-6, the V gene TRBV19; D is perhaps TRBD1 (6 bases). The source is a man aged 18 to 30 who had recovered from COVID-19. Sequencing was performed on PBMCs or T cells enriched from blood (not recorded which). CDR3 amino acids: CASSRTGTGANVLTF. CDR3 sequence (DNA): TGTGCCAGTAGTCGAACAGGGACCGGGGCCAACGTCCTGACTTTC.